The 32 T cell receptor beta chains in this list originate from one sample, sequenced in a study of identical twins. TCRdb re-analysed the 5' RACE reads in MiXCR, keeping a single row per CDR3 protein. Of a few hundred thousand distinct CDR3 sequences listed, roughly an eighth are singletons. The data were also submitted as part of a second study, on yellow fever vaccine responses in identical twins.

What was sequenced was CD8+ T cells sorted from blood. Every receptor here comes from a woman aged 18-29 years in good health.

V gene TRBV7-9 combines with J gene TRBJ2-2; no clear D gene. V lost 3 bases and J 6 bases, leaving 17 bases between the germline ends. Germline values: CDR1 SEHNR, CDR2 FQNEAQ (reference sequence). CDR3 size: 16 residues. The CDR3 coding sequence is TGTGCCAGCAGCTTGCGTGGGCCGGGTCTGGCCGGGGAGCTGTTTTTT. Residues: CASSLRGPGLAGELFF.

Only one count was recorded for this clonotype. The conserved phenylalanine or tryptophan is not found at the CDR3 terminus, so this likely reflects a read error. V is TRBV27 and J is TRBJ2-7, with TRBD1 matching 7 bases. The CDR3 is made up of 15 amino acids. J lost 0 bases, V lost 3 bases, and 5 bases had no gene match. Germline V gene sequence: CDR1 MNHEY, CDR2 SMNVEV (reference sequence). CDR3 DNA: TGTGCCAGCAGTTTGAGAGGGGGCAACTCCTACGAGCAGTACTAC. It yields the protein CASSLRGGNSYEQYY.

This rearrangement joins TRBV6-5 to TRBJ2-3; 7 bases are shared with TRBD2. V gave up 0 bases and J gave up 1 base; unmatched junction bases: 10. The CDR3 spans 18 residues. CDR1 MNHEY and CDR2 SVGAGI come from the germline V gene. CDR3 DNA: TGTGCCAGCAGTTACTCCAGAAGCGGGGTAGACGGCACAGATACGCAGTATTTT. Translated: CASSYSRSGVDGTDTQYF.

The V and J genes are TRBV7-9 and TRBJ2-7; no clear D gene. CDR3 length: 13 amino acids. The germline V gene has CDR1 SEHNR and CDR2 FQNEAQ (reference sequence). The V gene lost 7 bases and the J gene lost 7 bases, with 17 bases spanning the gap. CDR3 nucleotide sequence: TGTGCCAGCACCCCCTCCTGGGGATGGGAGCAGTACTTC. It specifies CASTPSWGWEQYF.

This clonotype was recorded a few times. The chain carries TRBV7-9 and TRBJ1-1; maybe TRBD1 (5 bases). The V gene lost 7 bases and the J gene lost 0 bases, with 15 bases spanning the gap. This CDR3 is 15 amino acids long. Looked up from germline, CDR1 is SEHNR and CDR2 is FQNEAQ (reference sequence). Here the CDR3 reads CASTDRSNMNTEAFF. In DNA, the CDR3 is TGTGCCAGCACCGACAGATCTAACATGAACACTGAAGCTTTCTTT.

This clonotype has just a few counts. This chain uses TRBV27 with TRBJ2-3; a weak D match, TRBD2 (6 bases). The CDR3 contains 15 residues. Germline lookup yields CDR1 MNHEY and CDR2 SMNVEV (reference sequence). Deletions cut 2 bases from V and 2 bases from J, with 11 bases between. CDR3 residues: CASSLRGRHTDTQYF. DNA for the CDR3: TGTGCCAGCAGTTTAAGAGGGAGGCACACAGATACGCAGTATTTT.

This clonotype was recorded a few times. The J gene is TRBJ1-1, the V gene TRBV6-5; D not resolved. Germline CDR1 MNHEY, CDR2 SVGAGI. The germline V and J ends were trimmed by 0 bases and 1 base, with 6 bases remaining between them. CDR3 length: 14 residues. DNA for the CDR3: TGTGCCAGCAGTTACTCGAGACCGAACACTGAAGCTTTCTTT. Protein: CASSYSRPNTEAFF.

This clonotype has just a few counts. The chain joins TRBV20-1 to TRBJ2-1; 11 bases are shared with TRBD2. The CDR3 is made up of 17 amino acids. Germline values: CDR1 DFQATT, CDR2 SNEGSKA (reference sequence). V trimming: 0 bases; J trimming: 3 bases; junction bases outside the gene matches: 7. The CDR3 DNA reads as TGCAGTGCTAGAGATGGTTCTAGCGGGGGGTACTACAATGAGCAGTTCTTC. It specifies CSARDGSSGGYYNEQFF.

This clonotype has only a few counts. The chain joins TRBV19 to TRBJ1-2; D gene unclear. The CDR3 is made up of 14 amino acids. Germline CDR1 and CDR2: LNHDA and SQIVND (reference sequence). V lost 5 bases, J lost 2 bases, and 12 bases lay in between. CDR3 amino acids: CASSLSTRNYGYTF. As DNA, the CDR3 is TGTGCCAGTAGTTTAAGTACGAGGAACTATGGCTACACCTTC.

The chain carries TRBV2 and TRBJ2-7, with 9 bases matching TRBD2. The germline V gene has CDR1 SNHLY and CDR2 FYNNEI. The length of the CDR3 is 14 residues. J gave up 3 bases and V 6 bases, and 6 bases lay outside the gene matches. This CDR3 reads CASRGTSTDYEQYF. In DNA form, the CDR3 reads TGTGCCAGCAGGGGGACTAGCACAGACTACGAGCAGTACTTC.

This chain joins TRBV12-3 or TRBV12-4 and TRBJ2-7; no clear D. The CDR3 loop spans 13 amino acids. V was clipped by 3 bases and J by 3 bases, with 9 bases between them. CDR3 amino acids: CASSLVGFYEQYF. The CDR3 DNA follows: TGTGCCAGCAGTTTGGTCGGCTTCTACGAGCAGTACTTC.

This clonotype has a count of ten or more. The rearrangement uses TRBV4-2 and TRBJ2-1, with TRBD2 matching over 8 bases. V shed 1 base and J 5 bases; nucleotides not matched to a gene: 4. CDR3 length: 15 residues. Germline CDR1 LGHNA, CDR2 YNFKEQ. The CDR3 DNA is TGTGCCAGCAGCCAAGTTAGCGGGGTGAACAATGAGCAGTTCTTC. This codes for CASSQVSGVNNEQFF.

This chain connects TRBV12-3 or TRBV12-4 to TRBJ1-2; TRBD1 matches 8 bases. The CDR3 is made up of 13 amino acids. J gave up 3 bases and V 10 bases, and 7 bases lay outside the gene matches. CDR3 nucleotides: TGTGCCATCCCGGACAGGGAGGACTATGGCTACACCTTC. It codes for CAIPDREDYGYTF.

This clonotype was seen more than once but under ten times. The DNA for the CDR3 is TGCAGCGCGCTGACGGGATACGGTCTCAATGAGCAGTTCTTC. It specifies CSALTGYGLNEQFF. The V and J genes are TRBV29-1 and TRBJ2-1; D is possibly TRBD2 (5 bases). The V gene's germline CDR1 is SQVTM and CDR2 ANQGSEA. The CDR3 is 14 residues long. V was shortened by 7 bases and J by 6 bases, with 19 bases between the two germline ends.

CDR3 nucleotides: TGTGCCACCCACCTTGACAGCAGCTATCAGCCCCAGCATTTT. Residues: CATHLDSSYQPQHF. V usage is TRBV6-1 and J usage is TRBJ1-5; D might be TRBD1 (5 bases). Trimming stripped 10 bases from V and 5 bases from J, with 18 bases between. The length of the CDR3 is 14 residues. The germline gives CDR1 MNHNS, CDR2 SASEGT.

The CDR3 bases are TGCAGTGTTCTACCGGTCGTGGAGGCAACTAATGAAAAACTGTTTTTT. As protein: CSVLPVVEATNEKLFF. The J gene is TRBJ1-4, the V gene TRBV20-1; no definite D call. CDR1 is DFQATT, CDR2 SNEGSKA, per germline (reference sequence). The CDR3 runs to 16 residues. V lost 7 bases to trimming and J lost 0 bases, with 18 bases between them.

Note on this clonotype: Germline is not matched at one junction end, which may reflect a read error. The chain links TRBV6-2 or TRBV6-3 to TRBJ2-5; 7 positions match TRBD2. The CDR3 covers 11 residues. Germline V gene sequence: CDR1 MNHEY, CDR2 SVGEGT. CDR3 DNA: TGTGCCAGCAGTTACCCAGGGAGGGAGGACTTC. It encodes CASSYPGREDF.

V gene TRBV28 combines with J gene TRBJ2-5; possibly TRBD2 for D (6 bases). V lost 4 bases and J 3 bases, leaving 15 bases between the germline ends. This CDR3 is 15 amino acids long. Germline V gives CDR1 MDHEN, CDR2 SYDVKM. The CDR3 nucleotides are TGTGCCAGCAGTTGGGCCCTAGCGCCTGAAGAGACCCAGTACTTC. Amino acid sequence: CASSWALAPEETQYF.

V usage is TRBV20-1 and J usage is TRBJ2-4, with D hard to call. V was shortened by 0 bases and J by 1 base, with 16 bases between the two germline ends. Germline values: CDR1 DFQATT, CDR2 SNEGSKA (reference sequence). The CDR3 totals 17 residues. The chain's CDR3 is CSARDLTASPAKNIQYF. The CDR3 bases are TGCAGTGCTAGAGATCTAACGGCCTCCCCGGCCAAAAACATTCAGTACTTC.

This clonotype was counted only a few times. The J gene is TRBJ2-7, the V gene TRBV7-9, with 9 bases fitting TRBD2. The length of the CDR3 is 13 residues. Germline CDR1 and CDR2: SEHNR and FQNEAQ (reference sequence). V gave up 5 bases and J gave up 4 bases; unmatched junction bases: 3. CDR3 sequence reads: CASSQTSGYEQYF. In DNA form, the CDR3 reads TGTGCCAGCAGCCAAACTAGCGGGTACGAGCAGTACTTC.

The gene calls are TRBV20-1 and TRBJ1-2; 7 nucleotides line up with TRBD1. Per the germline V gene, CDR1 is DFQATT and CDR2 is SNEGSKA (reference sequence). The J segment lost 6 bases and the V segment lost 0 bases, leaving 4 bases of the junction unmatched. The CDR3 sequence is 13 residues long. The CDR3 region is CSAREADRDGYTF. Written as DNA, the CDR3 is TGCAGTGCTAGAGAAGCAGACAGGGATGGCTACACCTTC.

This clonotype was observed at least ten times. This sequence joins TRBV29-1 and TRBJ2-7; D is ambiguous. Per germline, CDR1 SQVTM and CDR2 ANQGSEA. This CDR3 region has 13 residues. V lost 6 bases and J lost 5, with 17 bases in between. CDR3 sequence (DNA): TGCAGCGTCGGTGGTCTTAGACTTCACGAGCAGTACTTC. This sequence encodes CSVGGLRLHEQYF.

In its sample, this clonotype was seen a few times. This chain connects TRBV7-8 to TRBJ2-1; 7 bases agree with TRBD2. The V gene end was trimmed by 0 bases and the J gene end by 14 bases; junction bases not matched to a gene: 10. Germline V gives CDR1 SGHVS, CDR2 FQNEAQ. The CDR3 sequence is 14 residues long. The CDR3 coding sequence is TGTGCCAGCAGCTTAGCGGCTAGCGGAGGAGAGGAGTTCTTC. It translates to CASSLAASGGEEFF.

This clonotype was observed a few times. The J gene is TRBJ2-1, the V gene TRBV3-1; D possibly corresponds to TRBD2 (7 bases). The length of the CDR3 is 20 residues. Germline CDR1 reads LGHDT; CDR2 reads YNNKEL (reference sequence). V dropped 0 bases and J dropped 4 bases, with 25 bases sitting between them. DNA for the CDR3: TGTGCCAGCAGCCAAGAATGGGGGGGGCTACAACTTAATATTTACAATGAGCAGTTCTTC. Translation: CASSQEWGGLQLNIYNEQFF.

DNA of the CDR3: TGTGCCAGCAGCGTAGACGGTGATACGCAGTATTTT. Protein product: CASSVDGDTQYF. The chain has TRBV9 and TRBJ2-3, with no clear D. This CDR3 comprises 12 residues. V gave up 0 bases and J gave up 6 bases, with 5 bases separating them. In germline, CDR1 is SGDLS, CDR2 YYNGEE.

This clonotype was counted between two and nine times. This chain links TRBV11-2 with TRBJ2-3; tentative D call: TRBD2 (5 bases). V was clipped by 5 bases and J by 2 bases, with 17 bases between them. This CDR3 spans 16 amino acids. Germline V gene sequence: CDR1 SGHAT, CDR2 FQNNGV. The CDR3 spells CASSQIAAEITDTQYF. CDR3 DNA sequence: TGTGCCAGCAGCCAGATAGCAGCGGAGATCACAGATACGCAGTATTTT.

This clonotype has a handful of counts. The chain joins TRBV27 to TRBJ2-7; D is perhaps TRBD2 (5 bases). The CDR3 is 13 residues long. Trimming cost V 8 bases and J 0 bases, with 11 bases left between them. CDR1 is MNHEY, CDR2 SMNVEV, per germline (reference sequence). CDR3 sequence: CASAPGVSYEQYV. In DNA form, the CDR3 reads TGTGCCAGCGCCCCCGGGGTCTCCTACGAGCAGTACGTC.

This rearrangement joins TRBV5-6 to TRBJ2-1; perhaps TRBD1 as D (6 bases). The CDR3 is 13 residues long. Trimming removed 1 base at V and 15 bases at J, with 17 bases between. Germline V CDR1 and CDR2: SGHDT, YYEEEE. The CDR3 loop reads CASSLYSSGQRFF. The CDR3 bases are TGTGCCAGCAGCTTGTACTCTTCGGGACAACGGTTCTTC.

There are a few counts of this clonotype. The chain combines TRBV20-1 with TRBJ2-7; no reliable D call. The CDR3 has 12 residues. The germline V and J ends were trimmed by 4 bases and 2 bases, with 9 bases remaining between them. Germline CDR1 DFQATT, CDR2 SNEGSKA (reference sequence). The CDR3 protein is CSAIGPTYEQYF. In DNA form, the CDR3 reads TGCAGTGCTATCGGGCCGACCTACGAGCAGTACTTC.

The chain employs TRBV20-1 and TRBJ2-1; no definite D call. Germline V gives CDR1 DFQATT, CDR2 SNEGSKA (reference sequence). This CDR3 comprises 11 residues. V dropped 3 bases and J dropped 6 bases, with 6 bases sitting between them. Here the CDR3 DNA reads TGCAGTGCTAGTTGGGGCAATGAGCAGTTCTTC. Protein product: CSASWGNEQFF.

The rearrangement links TRBV27 to TRBJ2-7, with 9 nucleotides matching TRBD1. J was trimmed by 0 bases and V by 7 bases; bases with no gene match: 7. The germline gives CDR1 MNHEY, CDR2 SMNVEV (reference sequence). The CDR3 sequence is 15 residues long. The CDR3 region is CASKRGQGSSYEQYV. The CDR3 nucleotides read TGTGCCAGCAAACGGGGACAGGGAAGCTCCTACGAGCAGTACGTC.

This clonotype was detected a few times. V is TRBV28 and J is TRBJ1-1; no clear D. The CDR3 is made up of 13 amino acids. V lost 8 bases, J lost 1 base, and 11 bases lay in between. CDR1 is MDHEN, CDR2 SYDVKM, per germline. CDR3: CASADEGNTEAFF. CDR3 nucleotide sequence: TGTGCCAGCGCCGACGAGGGGAACACTGAAGCTTTCTTT.